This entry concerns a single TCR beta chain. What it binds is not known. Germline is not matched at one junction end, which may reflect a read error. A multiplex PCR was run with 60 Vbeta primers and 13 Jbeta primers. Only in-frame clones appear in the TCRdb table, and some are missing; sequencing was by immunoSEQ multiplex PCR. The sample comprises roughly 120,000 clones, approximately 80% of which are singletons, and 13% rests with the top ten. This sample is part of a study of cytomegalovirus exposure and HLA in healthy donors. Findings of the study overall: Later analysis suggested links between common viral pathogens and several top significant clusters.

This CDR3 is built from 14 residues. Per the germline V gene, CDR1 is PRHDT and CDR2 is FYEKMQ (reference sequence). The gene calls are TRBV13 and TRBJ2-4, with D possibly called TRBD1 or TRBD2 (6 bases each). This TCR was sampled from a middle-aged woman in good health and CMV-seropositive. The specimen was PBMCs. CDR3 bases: TGTGCCAGCACCTTAGGGGGAGGAGGGAACATTCAGTACTTC. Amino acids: CASTLGGGGNIQYF.